This T cell receptor beta chain is drawn from a study of cytomegalovirus exposure and HLA in healthy donors. Study outcomes and limitations: The authors enumerated around 150 TCR beta chains as linked to cytomegalovirus. In vitro experiments confirmed that three CMV-associated chains were specific for CMV antigens.

Details on this clone: Its target is unknown.

V lost 7 bases to trimming and J lost 8 bases, with 9 bases between them. The V gene's germline CDR1 is MNHNY and CDR2 SVGAGI (reference sequence). This CDR3 has 11 residues. PCR employed 60 Vbeta and 13 Jbeta primers. The protocol was immunoSEQ multiplex PCR, while the TCRdb copy is restricted to in-frame clones and leaves out a portion. The table shows around 50,000 clones, with roughly 84% occurring only once. The sample taken for sequencing was PBMCs. This TCR was recovered from a man aged 25 to 40 in good health and CMV-seronegative. V and J are TRBV6-6 and TRBJ2-1; D is undetermined. The CDR3 here is CASTTYHEQFF. CDR3 bases: TGTGCCAGCACCACCTATCATGAGCAGTTCTTC.